This T cell receptor beta chain originates from a study of blood T cell repertoires in COVID-19. The overall study: Material from acute and convalescent COVID-19 was sourced from the United States, Italy and Spain.

Source study methods: Amplification of reference gene primers provided the estimated nucleated cell counts. Repertoires were generated with immunoSEQ multiplex PCR, while TCRdb's copy carries only in-frame clones and drops some. Clonal size and the V and J genes are those of that table, whereas D and trimming came from the DNA. The sample comprises roughly 62,000 clones, 70% to 85% of which are singletons, and about 18% rests with the top ten. The germline gives CDR1 LGHDT, CDR2 YNNKEL (reference sequence). The ends were cut back, 4 bases at V and 6 bases at J, with 12 bases in the middle. This CDR3 has 13 residues.

The rearrangement links TRBV3-1 (or the pseudogene TRBV3-2) to TRBJ1-2, with D unresolved. The sequence came from a man between 60 and 75 years old with acute or convalescent COVID-19. Material: peripheral blood. CDR3 sequence (DNA): TGTGCCAGCAGCCTGCGGGAAGGAGATGGCTACACCTTC. This translates into CASSLREGDGYTF.